This T cell receptor (beta chain) is from a study of blood T cell repertoires in COVID-19 (dated by TCRdb to the early 2020s). With regard to the full study: The collaborator samples originated in the United States, Italy and Spain and spanned the acute and convalescent phases of COVID-19. The prospective study material was composed of cDNA or gDNA derived from T cells, B-cell-depleted T cells, or PBMCs. Subjects who had been exposed to COVID-19, were actively infected with it, or had recovered from it provided the deeply sampled blood TCRbeta repertoires that made up the dataset. The repertoires were released in a freely available public database meant as a resource for research on the immune response to SARS-CoV-2. Samples came from the ongoing ImmuneRACE study (first 160 participants) plus 1,254 subjects from 6 global collaborators. A de-identified subject ID, COVID-19 status, age in years and sex were almost always included in the sample metadata. Where available, HLA class I and class II types were obtained from metadata supplied by the sample provider rather than from assay-based typing.

Broad study findings and their caveats: The amount of clinical and demographic metadata varied by source and participant and was provided uncurated.

A remark on this clone: Which antigen it targets is not known. Per-base qualities were not stored, and no clone one base away is much larger.

Trimming takes 8 bases off V and 6 bases off J; junction bases not matched to a gene: 8. The CDR3 starts with the cysteine, ends with the phenylalanine, and has 14 residues. The only DNA kept is the CDR3, 42 bases in frame from the first base. For CDR1 and CDR2, the germline V gene lists KGHDR and SFDVKD. The collaborating institutions used their own protocols to collect whole blood in K2EDTA tubes. Collaborator samples were shipped for TCRbeta analysis as frozen whole blood, isolated PBMCs, or DNA extracted from either sample type. TCRbeta CDR3 regions were amplified from genomic DNA using the immunoSEQ Assay, a bias-controlled multiplex PCR. As for the authors' bioinformatics: The number of nucleated cells in each sample was estimated by amplification of reference gene primers within the assay. To quantify the absolute abundance of each unique TCRbeta CDR3 rearrangement, sequence reads were collapsed and filtered. For each sample, productive Simpson clonality was calculated as the square root of Simpson's diversity index across productive rearrangements. In its TCRdb copy, this immuneACCESS table keeps in-frame sequences only and misses some clones. Where compared with another copy, unresolved V genes explain less than half of these, and the others have no known cause. The V and J calls and clone size are taken from that table; D and trimming were inferred from the DNA. This sample holds over 85,000 clones; 75% to 90% were observed only once. In total, the top ten clones hold approximately 1% of the sample.

The chain is made from TRBV24-1 and TRBJ2-2; 7 bases in the junction line up with TRBD2. Sequenced sample: peripheral blood. The source of this sequence is a human donor in a cohort sampled during active COVID-19. The CDR3 in this case is CATTPGGRAGELFF. The sequenced DNA: TGTGCCACCACTCCGGGGGGAAGGGCCGGGGAGCTGTTTTTT.